This TCR beta chain derives from a study of OX40 agonist ivuxolimab in advanced cancers. Study in general: With ivuxolimab, an agonistic anti-OX40 (CD134) antibody, patients were treated.

Worth noting for this clone: Its specificity is not known.

Blood got drawn at baseline, again on cycle 4 day 1, and then on cycle 7 day 1. Some clones are missing from TCRdb's copy, which holds only in-frame ones; the method was immunoSEQ multiplex PCR. The table records over 70,000 clones, under 80% of them present only once. Germline lookup yields CDR1 MDHEN and CDR2 SYDVKM. V lost 3 bases and J lost 5; bases outside the gene matches: 7. The CDR3 has 15 residues. Study outcomes and limitations: Expanded clones were, on average, more numerous in CD8+ T cells than in CD4+.

The sequence was collected from an adult with an advanced solid tumor such as melanoma, head and neck, liver or kidney cancer. The material was CD4+ or CD8+ T cells sorted from blood, obtained in a trial of the OX40 agonist ivuxolimab. The chain employs TRBV28 and TRBJ2-5; 9 nucleotides align to TRBD1. In DNA form, the CDR3 reads TGTGCCAGCAGTTTCGCGGACAGGGGTTTTGAGACCCAGTACTTC. Translation: CASSFADRGFETQYF.